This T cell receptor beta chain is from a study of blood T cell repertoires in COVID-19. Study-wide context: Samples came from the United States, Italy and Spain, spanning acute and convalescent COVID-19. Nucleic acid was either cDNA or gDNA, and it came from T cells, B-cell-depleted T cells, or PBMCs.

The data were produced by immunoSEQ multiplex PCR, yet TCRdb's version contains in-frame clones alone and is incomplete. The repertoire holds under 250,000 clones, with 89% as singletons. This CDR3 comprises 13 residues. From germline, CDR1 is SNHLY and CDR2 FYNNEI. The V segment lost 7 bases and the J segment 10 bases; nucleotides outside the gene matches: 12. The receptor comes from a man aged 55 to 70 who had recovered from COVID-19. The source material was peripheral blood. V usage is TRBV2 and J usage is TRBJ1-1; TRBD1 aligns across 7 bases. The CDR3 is CASTSGTVRGAFF. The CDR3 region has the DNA TGTGCCAGCACCTCCGGGACAGTGAGAGGAGCTTTCTTT.